This TCR beta chain was recovered during a study of shared clonotypes between healthy human individuals. The naive CD8 subset, CD45RO-negative cells positively selected for CCR7, excluded terminally differentiated effector memory CD45RA+ cells. TCRdb keeps only in-frame clones here, not all; method: immunoSEQ multiplex PCR. Counted here are roughly 2.1 million clones, about 92% occurring once; the ten biggest clones make up under 2%. This TCR came from a man aged 18 to 35 in good health. Some clones in this sample may be carry-over from other donors' samples. The sample taken for sequencing was naive CD8+ T cells from PBMCs.

In DNA form, the CDR3 reads TGTGCCAGCTATAACGTGGGGGACTACGAGCAGTACTTC. Translated: CASYNVGDYEQYF. The chain recombines TRBV27 with TRBJ2-7; possibly TRBD1 or TRBD2 for D (5 bases each). Germline V gene data show CDR1 as MNHEY and CDR2 as SMNVEV (reference sequence). This CDR3 spans 13 amino acids. V gave up 8 bases and J gave up 3 bases, with 14 bases separating them.